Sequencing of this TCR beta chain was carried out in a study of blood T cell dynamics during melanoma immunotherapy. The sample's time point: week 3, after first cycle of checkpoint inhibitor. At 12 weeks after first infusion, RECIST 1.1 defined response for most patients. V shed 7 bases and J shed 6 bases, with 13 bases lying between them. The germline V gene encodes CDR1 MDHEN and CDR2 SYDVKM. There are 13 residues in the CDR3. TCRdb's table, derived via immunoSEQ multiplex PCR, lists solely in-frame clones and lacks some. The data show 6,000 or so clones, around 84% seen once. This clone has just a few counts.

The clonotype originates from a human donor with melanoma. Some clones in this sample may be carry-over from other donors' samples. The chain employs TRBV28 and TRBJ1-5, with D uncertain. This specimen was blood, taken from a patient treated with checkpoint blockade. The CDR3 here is CASTALGAQPQHF. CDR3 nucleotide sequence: TGTGCCAGCACCGCCCTGGGAGCTCAGCCCCAGCATTTT.